The table lists the clone carrying this T cell receptor beta chain with many counts. As yet, its antigen is unknown. TCRdb fed the PCR reads into MiXCR, producing one record per CDR3 protein. Among 300,000 to 400,000 distinct CDR3 sequences listed, 24% were seen once. V was trimmed by 0 bases and J by 7 bases, leaving 10 bases between them. The CDR3 has 14 residues. Looked up from germline, CDR1 is MDHEN and CDR2 is SYDVKM. This entry belongs to a study of molecular identifiers for immune sequencing clone quantification. Turning to the study itself: In replicates, RNA from roughly 21,000 or 96,000 naive CD8 cells was divided five ways and four parts were sequenced.

General study findings and limits: Clones above 20 RNA copies contained over 99% of effector molecules and under 1% of naive molecules. Spiked-in Jurkat TCR RNA corresponding to one cell was reported as detectable against approximately 1 million naive cells.

Sequenced: naive CD8+ T cells from blood, with Jurkat cell RNA spiked in. Subset noted: FACS-sorted CD8+CD4-CCR7+CD45RA+ naive T cells. This sequence joins TRBV28 and TRBJ1-5; D possibly corresponds to TRBD1 (5 bases). This TCR was sampled from a human donor in good health. Some libraries in this study had Jurkat cell RNA spiked in. The CDR3 DNA follows: TGTGCCAGCAGTTTATGGGGGGAGGGCCAGCCCCAGCATTTT. It yields the protein CASSLWGEGQPQHF.